The clone carrying this TCR beta chain was counted only a few times. This sample is drawn from a study of T-cell memory formation after mild COVID-19. TCRdb reanalysed the 5' RACE reads using MiXCR and keeps one entry per CDR3 protein. Found here are roughly 110,000 distinct CDR3 sequences, over 20% of them singletons; the top ten hold roughly 37%. The length of the CDR3 is 17 residues. Germline V gives CDR1 MGHRA, CDR2 YSYEKL. V was clipped by 1 base and J by 1 base, with 15 bases between them. The receptor comes from a man aged 18 to 29 who had mild COVID-19 (a few samples of this study predate the infection). Cell type and time point are not known. The sequencing input was PBMCs or a T cell subset sorted from them (not recorded which). This rearrangement joins TRBV4-1 to TRBJ2-3, with D hard to call. The CDR3 here is CASSQVAFTQGTDTQYF. The DNA for the CDR3 is TGCGCCAGCAGCCAAGTCGCCTTTACCCAAGGCACAGATACGCAGTATTTT.